This T cell receptor (beta chain) was identified during a study of shared clonotypes between healthy human individuals. Findings and limits, study-wide: Naive subsets typically showed greater estimated richness than memory subsets. It was anticipated that sequencing depth would influence how many clonotypes donors shared. The study found about 5% of naive CD4 clonotypes shared across a handful of donors.

Trimming took 3 bases from V and 4 from J, leaving 19 bases between them. The CDR3 covers 16 residues. The germline gives CDR1 SGDLS, CDR2 YYNGEE. Genomic DNA of every subset was divided equally among multiple immunoSEQ plates. TCRdb's table, derived via immunoSEQ multiplex PCR, lists solely in-frame clones and lacks some. Found here are 2 million to 3 million clones, under 95% of them singletons; the top ten hold about 0.38%. Comment on this clone: The antigen remains undetermined.

The V gene is TRBV9, the J gene TRBJ1-2; D might be TRBD1 (6 bases). The sequence derives from a man between 18 and 29 years old in good health. Some clones in this sample may be carry-over from other donors' samples. Material: naive CD4+ T cells from PBMCs. The subset: CD45RA+ positively selected. The CDR3 DNA sequence: TGTGCCAGCAGCGGACGCTTCCACAGGGTGCCCTATGGCTACACCTTC. Translating gives CASSGRFHRVPYGYTF.